These 32 T cell receptor beta chains were sequenced from one sample in a study of blood T cell repertoires in COVID-19. Clones were read by immunoSEQ multiplex PCR, and TCRdb kept only the in-frame ones, dropping some. The profile shows more than 11,000 clones, approximately 92% of them singletons. The source material was peripheral blood. All receptors derive from a man over 45 with active COVID-19.

The chain links TRBV18 to TRBJ2-4; D is unclear. The germline V and J ends were trimmed by 6 bases and 3 bases, with 12 bases remaining between them. Germline-derived CDR1 and CDR2 are KGHSH and LQKENI. The CDR3 contains 14 residues. In nucleotides, the CDR3 is TGTGCCAGCTCGCCGACAACACTCAAAAACATTCAGTACTTC. Translated: CASSPTTLKNIQYF.

The V and J genes are TRBV5-8 and TRBJ1-5; tentatively, D is TRBD1 (5 bases). CDR1 and CDR2 (germline): SGHTS, YDEGEE. The V end was cut by 3 bases, the J end by 7 bases, with 11 bases between. The CDR3 loop spans 13 amino acids. This CDR3 reads CASSWDWRQPQHF. The DNA of the CDR3 is TGTGCCAGCAGCTGGGACTGGCGGCAGCCCCAGCATTTT.

CDR3 residues: CASSQMAPGEQYF. The CDR3 DNA follows: TGTGCCAGCAGCCAGATGGCACCGGGGGAGCAGTACTTC. This sequence joins TRBV4-2 and TRBJ2-7, with D perhaps TRBD2 (5 bases). The CDR3 runs to 13 residues. Germline-derived CDR1 and CDR2 are LGHNA and YNFKEQ. V lost 3 bases to trimming and J lost 7 bases, with 13 bases between them.

This clone appeared once. V gene TRBV7-2 combines with J gene TRBJ2-3; 10 positions match TRBD2. The germline gives CDR1 SGHTA, CDR2 FQGNSA. The CDR3 extends over 16 amino acids. V was pared by 6 bases and J by 0 bases, with 6 bases of the junction left unmatched. The DNA of the CDR3 is TGTGCCAGCAGACCCGGACTAGCGGCTAGCACAGATACGCAGTATTTT. Translating it yields CASRPGLAASTDTQYF.

The genes are TRBV11-3 and TRBJ1-1; 9 bases align to TRBD1. This CDR3 comprises 17 residues. Germline V lookup: CDR1 SGHNT, CDR2 YENEEA. The V gene end was trimmed by 3 bases and the J gene end by 0 bases; junction bases not matched to a gene: 8. As DNA, the CDR3 is TGTGCCAGCAGCTTGGAACGGTGGGACAGGGTGAACACTGAAGCTTTCTTT. Translated, it gives CASSLERWDRVNTEAFF. Full variable domain (rest looked up from reference TRBV11-3 and TRBJ1-1): EAGVVQSPRYKIIEKKQPVAFWCNPISGHNTLYWYLQNLGQGPELLIRYENEEAVDDSQLPKDRFSAERLKGVDSTLKIQPAELGDSAVYLCASSLERWDRVNTEAFFGQGTRLTVV.

The chain joins TRBV19 to TRBJ2-2, with D possibly TRBD1 on 5 matching bases. The CDR3 is made up of 17 amino acids. Germline assignment: CDR1 LNHDA and CDR2 SQIVND (reference sequence). V dropped 4 bases and J dropped 0 bases, with 15 bases sitting between them. The CDR3 nucleotides read TGTGCCAGTAGTAACCCCGACAGTTACGCGAACACCGGGGAGCTGTTTTTT. It specifies CASSNPDSYANTGELFF.

This chain links TRBV27 with TRBJ2-1; 7 bases align to TRBD2. The V gene end was trimmed by 4 bases and the J gene end by 9 bases; junction bases not matched to a gene: 6. The germline gives CDR1 MNHEY, CDR2 SMNVEV (reference sequence). This CDR3 region has 13 residues. CDR3 sequence (DNA): TGTGCCAGCAGTTACACTAGCGCGGGTGAGCAGTTCTTC. This sequence encodes CASSYTSAGEQFF.

The gene calls are TRBV24-1 and TRBJ2-3, with D possibly being TRBD2 (6 bases). This CDR3 is 13 amino acids long. Trimming took off 4 bases at V and 5 bases at J, with 9 bases between the two ends. From germline, CDR1 is KGHDR and CDR2 SFDVKD. Here the CDR3 DNA reads TGTGCCACCAGTGAGGGGACTCTAGATACGCAGTATTTT. Protein: CATSEGTLDTQYF.

This clone was seen a single time. This sequence joins TRBV20-1 and TRBJ1-6, with D perhaps matching TRBD1 (5 bases). The length of the CDR3 is 14 residues. Looked up from germline, CDR1 is DFQATT and CDR2 is SNEGSKA (reference sequence). V was shortened by 3 bases and J by 10 bases, with 16 bases between the two germline ends. The CDR3 DNA is TGCAGTGCTAGTGTGGGGGGAGCGGAATCACCCCTCCACTTT. Encoded protein: CSASVGGAESPLHF.

The chain carries TRBV9 and TRBJ2-7; TRBD1 matches 8 bases. Per germline, CDR1 SGDLS and CDR2 YYNGEE. The CDR3 is made up of 15 amino acids. V lost 3 bases to trimming and J lost 3 bases; unmatched junction nucleotides: 8. CDR3 DNA: TGTGCCAGCAGCGCCGGACAGGGCAGGTTCTACGAGCAGTACTTC. This codes for CASSAGQGRFYEQYF.

The chain combines TRBV6-5 with TRBJ1-3; tentative D call: TRBD1 (5 bases). Germline V lookup: CDR1 MNHEY, CDR2 SVGAGI. This CDR3 is built from 14 residues. V gave up 10 bases and J gave up 0 bases, with 13 bases separating them. DNA of the CDR3: TGTGCCATCACCACAGGATACTCTGGAAACACCATATATTTT. This gives the protein CAITTGYSGNTIYF.

This clone appeared a single time. The CDR3 loop is CASSQTTGHNSPLHF. DNA of the CDR3: TGTGCCAGCAGTCAAACGACAGGGCATAATTCACCCCTCCACTTT. J is TRBJ1-6 and V is TRBV27; 7 bases align to TRBD1. J was trimmed by 5 bases and V by 5 bases; bases with no gene match: 6. CDR1 and CDR2 from the germline V gene are MNHEY and SMNVEV (reference sequence). The CDR3 sequence is 15 residues long.

The chain combines TRBV27 with TRBJ1-6; D remains ambiguous. Trimming left V 3 bases short and J 12 bases short, with 9 bases between. The V gene's germline CDR1 is MNHEY and CDR2 SMNVEV (reference sequence). The CDR3 extends over 12 amino acids. CDR3 in amino acids: CASSLNRGPLHF. The CDR3 DNA is TGTGCCAGCAGTTTGAACCGCGGACCCCTCCACTTT.

This chain connects TRBV7-2 to TRBJ2-5; 9 nucleotides match TRBD1. The germline CDR1 and CDR2 sequences are SGHTA and FQGNSA. Losses at the gene ends were 5 bases for V and 1 base for J; bases not matched to a gene: 5. The CDR3 has 15 residues. The CDR3 DNA is TGTGCCAGCAGCCTTACAGGGGGCCCCCAAGAGACCCAGTACTTC. Translated: CASSLTGGPQETQYF.

V gene TRBV29-1 combines with J gene TRBJ2-1; TRBD2 matches 10 bases. The CDR3 runs 12 residues. The J segment lost 6 bases and the V segment lost 6 bases, leaving 2 bases of the junction unmatched. In germline, CDR1 is SQVTM, CDR2 ANQGSEA. The CDR3 nucleotides are TGCAGCGTAAGCGGGAGGGCCAATGAGCAGTTCTTC. This codes for CSVSGRANEQFF.

The V call is TRBV3-1 (or the pseudogene TRBV3-2), the J call TRBJ2-1; weak D call: TRBD1 (7 bases). The germline V gene has CDR1 LGHDT and CDR2 YNNKEL (reference sequence). The CDR3 sequence is 18 residues long. V was trimmed by 3 bases and J by 2 bases, leaving 20 bases between them. CDR3 amino acids: CASSHLRTAGGTYNEQFF. The CDR3 DNA is TGTGCCAGCAGCCACCTCCGGACAGCAGGGGGGACCTACAATGAGCAGTTCTTC.

CDR3 residues: CASSQVLRSGDRETRGSDEQFF. The DNA of the CDR3 is TGTGCCAGCAGCCAAGTCCTTAGATCTGGGGACAGGGAGACCCGGGGGAGCGATGAGCAGTTCTTC. The chain links TRBV3-1 (or the pseudogene TRBV3-2) to TRBJ2-1; 9 nucleotides line up with TRBD1. With 1 base clipped from V and 8 bases from J, the junction kept 27 bases outside the gene matches. From germline, CDR1 is LGHDT and CDR2 YNNKEL (reference sequence). The CDR3 sequence is 22 residues long.

The chain joins TRBV27 to TRBJ1-2, with D maybe TRBD1 (5 bases). The V end was cut by 5 bases, the J end by 3 bases, with 7 bases between. This CDR3 spans 12 amino acids. The V gene's germline CDR1 is MNHEY and CDR2 SMNVEV (reference sequence). The CDR3 DNA sequence: TGTGCCAGCAGTGAAGGGGACTATGGCTACACCTTC. Translated, it gives CASSEGDYGYTF.

The chain combines TRBV19 with TRBJ1-5, with a weak D call TRBD1 (5 bases). Germline CDR1 reads LNHDA; CDR2 reads SQIVND (reference sequence). V lost 8 bases to trimming and J lost 0 bases, with 11 bases between them. The CDR3 contains 14 residues. This chain's CDR3 is CASSDSGSNQPQHF. The CDR3 DNA sequence: TGTGCCAGTTCCGACAGTGGTAGCAATCAGCCCCAGCATTTT.

The chain couples TRBV28 to TRBJ2-7; TRBD2 is a possible D gene (7 bases). Germline V gene data show CDR1 as MDHEN and CDR2 as SYDVKM. This CDR3 region has 15 residues. The V end lost 6 bases, the J end lost 2 bases, and 17 bases lay between the germline ends. This CDR3 reads CASSPRGAPAYEQYF. The DNA for the CDR3 is TGTGCCAGCAGCCCCCGGGGGGCGCCAGCCTACGAGCAGTACTTC. The complete variable domain, with remaining parts taken from reference TRBV28 and TRBJ2-7, reads DVKVTQSSRYLVKRTGEKVFLECVQDMDHENMFWYRQDPGLGLRLIYFSYDVKMKEKGDIPEGYSVSREKKERFSLILESASTNQTSMYLCASSPRGAPAYEQYFGPGTRLTVT.

This clone has just one count. This chain connects TRBV18 to TRBJ1-3; no reliable D call. Per germline, CDR1 KGHSH and CDR2 LQKENI. The CDR3 runs to 16 residues. Between the trimmed V and J ends, which lost 3 bases and 5 bases, there was a span of 17 bases. The CDR3 DNA reads TGTGCCAGCTCACCCGCGAGCCCTTCAAATAGAAACACCATATATTTT. It is translated as CASSPASPSNRNTIYF.

CDR3 sequence: CASSFMQTSGSPDTQYF. The CDR3 nucleotides read TGTGCCAGCTCCTTCATGCAGACTAGCGGGAGTCCAGATACGCAGTATTTT. J is TRBJ2-3 and V is TRBV18, with 12 bases lining up with TRBD2. Germline CDR1 and CDR2: KGHSH and LQKENI. CDR3 length: 17 residues. The V gene end was trimmed by 6 bases and the J gene end by 4 bases; junction bases not matched to a gene: 11.

The chain recombines TRBV5-1 with TRBJ2-1; D might be TRBD1 (6 bases). This CDR3 is built from 17 residues. Germline V gene lookup returns CDR1 SGHRS and CDR2 YFSETQ. V was pared by 2 bases and J by 4 bases, with 19 bases between. DNA for the CDR3: TGCGCCAGCAGCTTCTTCACAGGGATAAATGAATACAATGAGCAGTTCTTC. It translates to CASSFFTGINEYNEQFF. Drawing the rest from reference TRBV5-1 and TRBJ2-1, the complete variable domain is KAGVTQTPRYLIKTRGQQVTLSCSPISGHRSVSWYQQTPGQGLQFLFEYFSETQRNKGNFPGRFSGRQFSNSRSEMNVSTLELGDSALYLCASSFFTGINEYNEQFFGPGTRLTVL.

This chain uses TRBV4-2 with TRBJ1-5, with a possible D match to TRBD1 (6 bases). The V end was cut by 5 bases, the J end by 7 bases, with 12 bases between. The V gene's germline CDR1 is LGHNA and CDR2 YNFKEQ. This CDR3 has 13 residues. CDR3 sequence (DNA): TGTGCCAGCAGCAAACAGGGTGGCCAGCCCCAGCATTTT. Its translation: CASSKQGGQPQHF.

The chain is built from TRBV6-2 or TRBV6-3 and TRBJ2-2, with 10 bases lining up with TRBD2. Trimming at V came to 6 bases and at J to 5 bases, leaving 12 bases not matched to a gene. CDR1 and CDR2 (germline): MNHEY, SVGEGT. This CDR3 contains 17 residues. CDR3 in DNA: TGTGCCAGCAGCAGGGTTGGGCTAGCGGGAGTTACCGGGGAGCTGTTTTTT. Translation: CASSRVGLAGVTGELFF.

The chain is built from TRBV10-3 and TRBJ2-2, with TRBD1 identical over 7 bases. This CDR3 comprises 16 residues. The V gene's germline CDR1 is ENHRY and CDR2 SYGVKD. V was pared by 0 bases and J by 6 bases, with 7 bases of the junction left unmatched. This CDR3 is CAISESVTGASGELFF. Written as DNA, the CDR3 is TGTGCCATCAGTGAGTCGGTAACAGGGGCGTCCGGGGAGCTGTTTTTT.

The gene calls are TRBV9 and TRBJ1-2, with D possibly being TRBD1 (6 bases). CDR3 size: 15 residues. Germline V gene data show CDR1 as SGDLS and CDR2 as YYNGEE. V was shortened by 4 bases and J by 4 bases, with 17 bases between the two germline ends. CDR3 sequence: CASSPGGSGAYGYTF. CDR3 bases: TGTGCCAGCAGCCCCGGGGGGTCGGGGGCCTATGGCTACACCTTC.

The V gene is TRBV6-6, the J gene TRBJ1-3; 8 positions agree with TRBD1. There are 16 residues in the CDR3. V shed 4 bases and J 4 bases; nucleotides not matched to a gene: 9. Germline values: CDR1 MNHNY, CDR2 SVGAGI (reference sequence). CDR3 protein: CASSLSGGARGNTIYF. In DNA, the CDR3 is TGTGCCAGCAGTTTGTCAGGGGGCGCGAGGGGAAACACCATATATTTT.

V usage is TRBV5-1 and J usage is TRBJ2-5, with D hard to call. V lost 0 bases and J 1 base, leaving 4 bases between the germline ends. In germline, CDR1 is SGHRS, CDR2 YFSETQ. The CDR3 loop spans 13 amino acids. CDR3 DNA sequence: TGCGCCAGCAGCTTGGACACCCAAGAGACCCAGTACTTC. This gives the protein CASSLDTQETQYF.

This clone appeared a single time. The V and J genes are TRBV28 and TRBJ1-5, with 8 bases fitting TRBD1. The CDR3 totals 15 residues. The germline gives CDR1 MDHEN, CDR2 SYDVKM. Trimming cost V 6 bases and J 7 bases; bases outside gene matches: 11. This CDR3 is CASSTIGQGWQPQHF. Written as DNA, the CDR3 is TGTGCCAGCAGCACAATTGGACAGGGATGGCAGCCCCAGCATTTT.

The chain carries TRBV3-1 (or the pseudogene TRBV3-2) and TRBJ2-5, with a possible D match to TRBD1 (6 bases). The CDR3 has 13 amino acids. V lost 6 bases and J lost 2, with 10 bases in between. Germline lookup yields CDR1 LGHDT and CDR2 YNNKEL (reference sequence). The CDR3 sequence is CASRKGQQETQYF. Written as DNA, the CDR3 is TGTGCCAGCAGGAAAGGACAGCAAGAGACCCAGTACTTC.

The rearrangement uses TRBV27 and TRBJ2-2; the D gene is possibly TRBD1 (5 bases). V was clipped by 3 bases and J by 5 bases, with 7 bases between them. The CDR3 has 13 residues. Germline V lookup: CDR1 MNHEY, CDR2 SMNVEV (reference sequence). The CDR3 loop reads CASSFRGTGELFF. In DNA, the CDR3 is TGTGCCAGCAGTTTTAGGGGAACCGGGGAGCTGTTTTTT.